The TCR beta chain under discussion was sequenced for a study of beta chain features in type 1 diabetes. Study-level information: When patients were set against healthy donors, age, gender and cell yields were similar.

Trimming removed 5 bases from V and 6 bases from J, with 13 bases in between. The CDR3 covers 13 residues. CDR1 and CDR2 from the germline V gene are LNHDA and SQIVND (reference sequence). cDNA synthesis used the whole RNA isolate, giving expressed TCRB sequences. The protocol was immunoSEQ multiplex PCR, while the TCRdb copy is restricted to in-frame clones and leaves out a portion. The sample records 250,000 or so clones, roughly 20% being singletons. To note about this clone: Its target is unknown.

Each of the sorted populations had a purity greater than 95%. The study's findings and limits: Shorter TCRB CDR3s, moderately but significantly so, were found in Type 1 diabetes patients in all four CD4+ subsets.

This TCR was recovered from a woman aged 40-49 years with type 1 diabetes. The chain combines TRBV19 with TRBJ1-1; D gene uncertain. The material sequenced was naive CD4+ T cells from blood. The CDR3 sequence: CASSVWSDPEAFF. The CDR3 coding sequence is TGTGCCAGTAGTGTGTGGAGCGACCCTGAAGCTTTCTTT.